This T cell receptor beta chain emerged from a study of T cells in Graves' hyperthyroidism and ophthalmopathy. TCR beta CDR3 regions were amplified from RNA. The primer set for the first-round RT-PCR of the TCR CDR3 was HTBI. TCRdb re-derived calls from the multiplex PCR reads in MiXCR, one entry per CDR3 protein. The table lists about 570,000 distinct CDR3 sequences, under 60% of them singletons. The CDR3 extends over 15 amino acids. Germline CDR1 SGHKS, CDR2 YYEKEE (reference sequence). J gave up 6 bases and V 3 bases, and 10 bases lay outside the gene matches. In its sample, this clonotype was seen many times.

The receptor's source is an adult woman with Graves' disease, either hyperthyroidism or ophthalmopathy (not recorded which). V gene TRBV5-5 combines with J gene TRBJ1-1, with TRBD1 matching over 8 bases. Sequenced: peripheral blood or thyroid tissue (not recorded which). The CDR3 nucleotides are TGTGCCAGCAGCTCCAAGACAGGGGTACGCCCTGAAGCTTTCTTT. This sequence encodes CASSSKTGVRPEAFF.